One sample yielded the 11 T cell receptor beta chains listed below, sequenced in a study of blood T cell repertoires in COVID-19. Generated by immunoSEQ multiplex PCR, the TCRdb table keeps only in-frame clones and is missing some. The sample records 150,000 to 200,000 clones, around 72% being singletons. Sequencing was performed on peripheral blood. Every receptor here comes from a woman of 80 years or more with acute or convalescent COVID-19.

The table lists this clone with a few counts. The chain joins TRBV4-1 to TRBJ2-7, with D perhaps matching TRBD1 (6 bases). Germline CDR1 MGHRA, CDR2 YSYEKL. Trimming shortened V by 0 bases and J by 0 bases, and 12 bases separated the two germline ends. This CDR3 has 16 amino acids. The CDR3 sequence is CASSQDQTGYSYEQYF. In DNA form, the CDR3 reads TGCGCCAGCAGCCAAGATCAAACAGGGTACTCCTACGAGCAGTACTTC.

The rearrangement uses TRBV5-5 and TRBJ2-5; D is unclear. This CDR3 contains 15 residues. The V and J ends lost 0 bases and 1 base respectively, with 10 bases between them. Per the germline V gene, CDR1 is SGHKS and CDR2 is YYEKEE (reference sequence). CDR3 amino acids: CASSLAAVGQETQYF. The CDR3 DNA reads TGTGCCAGCAGCTTGGCCGCGGTAGGCCAAGAGACCCAGTACTTC.

The CDR3 DNA reads TGTGCCAGCAGTTCCTTCCCGGGAGGGACCACTAGCACAGATACGCAGTATTTT. Encoded protein: CASSSFPGGTTSTDTQYF. The chain is built from TRBV6-2 or TRBV6-3 and TRBJ2-3; 8 nucleotides match TRBD2. This CDR3 contains 18 residues. Trimming removed 4 bases from V and 0 bases from J; junction bases left unmatched: 12. The germline gives CDR1 MNHEY, CDR2 SVGEGT.

The V and J genes are TRBV7-9 and TRBJ1-6, with 7 bases that match TRBD1. Germline CDR1 reads SEHNR; CDR2 reads FQNEAQ (reference sequence). Trimming at V came to 1 base and at J to 6 bases, leaving 6 bases not matched to a gene. CDR3 size: 16 residues. The CDR3 is CASSLVAGGVNSPLHF. The CDR3 region has the DNA TGTGCCAGCAGCTTAGTGGCAGGGGGTGTTAATTCACCCCTCCACTTT.

This sequence joins TRBV7-2 and TRBJ2-2; D not certain. The CDR3 loop spans 16 amino acids. Between the trimmed V and J ends, which lost 4 bases and 2 bases, there was a span of 14 bases. The germline V gene encodes CDR1 SGHTA and CDR2 FQGNSA. The CDR3 sequence: CASSSNPVPNTGELFF. DNA for the CDR3: TGTGCCAGCAGCTCGAACCCAGTCCCAAACACCGGGGAGCTGTTTTTT.

The chain has TRBV2 and TRBJ2-5; no reliable D call. Germline loops: CDR1 SNHLY, CDR2 FYNNEI. The CDR3 extends over 11 amino acids. Trimming pared 10 bases from V and 4 bases from J, leaving 10 bases between. CDR3 sequence (DNA): TGTGCCACCACGCGTAGAGAGACCCAGTACTTC. This sequence encodes CATTRRETQYF. Combining the CDR3 with reference TRBV2 and TRBJ2-5 gives the whole variable domain EPEVTQTPSHQVTQMGQEVILRCVPISNHLYFYWYRQILGQKVEFLVSFYNNEISEKSEIFDDQFSVERPDGSNFTLKIRSTKLEDSAMYFCATTRRETQYFGPGTRLLVL.

The chain couples TRBV28 to TRBJ1-6, with D possibly matching TRBD1 (6 bases). Germline V gene sequence: CDR1 MDHEN, CDR2 SYDVKM. The CDR3 is 12 amino acids. The V end lost 2 bases, the J end lost 16 bases, and 12 bases lay between the germline ends. The CDR3 nucleotides read TGTGCCAGCAGTTTAGACGTAGGGGGACTCCACTTT. This translates into CASSLDVGGLHF.

This rearrangement joins TRBV2 to TRBJ1-6, with D tentatively TRBD1 (6 bases). The CDR3 loop spans 15 amino acids. V was shortened by 8 bases and J by 10 bases, with 21 bases between the two germline ends. The germline gives CDR1 SNHLY, CDR2 FYNNEI. Here the CDR3 reads CASAGEQGTGSPLHF. In DNA, the CDR3 is TGTGCCAGCGCCGGTGAACAGGGAACTGGATCACCCCTCCACTTT.

The chain combines TRBV15 with TRBJ2-3; possible D gene TRBD1, 6 bases. V shed 0 bases and J shed 3 bases, with 13 bases lying between them. Germline V gives CDR1 LNHNV, CDR2 YYDKDF (reference sequence). This CDR3 is built from 16 residues. The CDR3 protein is CATSRDLQGVTDTQYF. The CDR3 coding sequence is TGTGCCACCAGCAGAGATTTACAGGGTGTAACAGATACGCAGTATTTT. Full variable domain (missing parts from reference TRBV15 and TRBJ2-3): DAMVIQNPRYQVTQFGKPVTLSCSQTLNHNVMYWYQQKSSQAPKLLFHYYDKDFNNEADTPDNFQSRRPNTSFCFLDIRSPGLGDTAMYLCATSRDLQGVTDTQYFGPGTRLTVL.

V usage is TRBV5-1 and J usage is TRBJ1-5; the D gene is possibly TRBD1 (5 bases). Germline CDR1 reads SGHRS; CDR2 reads YFSETQ. Trimming took 0 bases from V and 5 from J, leaving 12 bases between them. This CDR3 is built from 15 residues. Here the CDR3 reads CASSLEGRGDQPQHF. The DNA for the CDR3 is TGCGCCAGCAGCTTGGAGGGGCGAGGTGATCAGCCCCAGCATTTT.

V is TRBV24-1 and J is TRBJ2-3; the D gene is possibly TRBD2 (10 bases). Germline lookup yields CDR1 KGHDR and CDR2 SFDVKD. V shed 3 bases and J shed 3 bases, with 27 bases lying between them. The CDR3 loop spans 20 amino acids. The CDR3, as DNA: TGTGCCACCAGTGATGTGGGGGACAGGGCGTCACTAGCGGGAACAGATACGCAGTATTTT. Encoded protein: CATSDVGDRASLAGTDTQYF.